This TCR beta chain stems from a study of response to subunit inactivated influenza vaccine. TCRdb redid the calling of the RT-PCR reads with MiXCR, one entry per CDR3 protein. This table holds hundreds of thousands of distinct CDR3 sequences, around 8% found once. In regard to this clonotype: Its target is not known.

Study-wide results and limits: With each seasonal influenza vaccination, the authors suggested, few new T cells are recruited.

Deletions cut 2 bases from V and 0 bases from J, with 8 bases between. The CDR3 extends over 15 amino acids. Germline V CDR1 and CDR2: ENHRY, SYGVKD. The rearrangement joins TRBV10-3 to TRBJ2-1; weak D call: TRBD1 (5 bases). Specimen: PBMCs from blood, collected roughly 24 months after vaccination. This clonotype originated in a man aged 50 to 69 who received an inactivated influenza vaccine. CDR3 amino acids: CAISEDSVSYNEQFF. In nucleotides, the CDR3 is TGTGCCATCAGTGAGGACAGCGTCTCCTACAATGAGCAGTTCTTC.